This T cell receptor beta chain comes out of a study of T-cell reconstitution after alpha-beta-depleted transplantation in children. This clonotype was picked up a small number of times. Its specificity is unknown. Preparing the TCRbeta library involved the use of unique molecular identifiers. MiXCR, applied by TCRdb to the PCR reads, yields one record per CDR3 protein. The sample lists fewer than 350,000 distinct CDR3 sequences, almost 8% occurring once. Germline assignment: CDR1 SNHLY and CDR2 FYNNEI. V shed 6 bases and J 4 bases; nucleotides not matched to a gene: 5. This CDR3 is built from 14 residues. Study-level points and caveats: In patients about two months after transplant, alpha-beta T cells reportedly arose from several hundred expanded graft clones. Recipient T cells and thymic progenitors that survived were the source of the high TCRbeta diversity seen at day 60 in some patients. T-cell counts and diversity at one year post-transplant came mainly from newly produced T cells.

The source material was peripheral blood, sampled 360 days after TCRalphabeta/CD19-depleted stem cell transplant. The chain is built from TRBV2 and TRBJ1-3, with TRBD1 identical over 8 bases. This clonotype was sampled from a female patient aged 2-9 years who had a stem cell transplant for Fanconi anemia, so the T cells may come from the graft donor. The CDR3 reads CASRRGQGGNTIYF. The CDR3 bases are TGTGCCAGCAGACGCGGACAGGGCGGAAACACCATATATTTT.